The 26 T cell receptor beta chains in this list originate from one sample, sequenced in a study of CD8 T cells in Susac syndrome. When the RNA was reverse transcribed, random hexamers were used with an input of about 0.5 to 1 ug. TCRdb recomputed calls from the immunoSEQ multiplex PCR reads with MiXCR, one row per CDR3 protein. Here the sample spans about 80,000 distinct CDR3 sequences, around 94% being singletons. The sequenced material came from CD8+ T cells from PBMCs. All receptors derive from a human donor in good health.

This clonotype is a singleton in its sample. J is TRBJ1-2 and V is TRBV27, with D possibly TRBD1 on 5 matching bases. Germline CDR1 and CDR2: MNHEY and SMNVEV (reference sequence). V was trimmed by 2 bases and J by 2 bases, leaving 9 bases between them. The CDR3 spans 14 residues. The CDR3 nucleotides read TGTGCCAGCAGTTTAGCTCAGGGCAACTATGGCTACACCTTC. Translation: CASSLAQGNYGYTF.

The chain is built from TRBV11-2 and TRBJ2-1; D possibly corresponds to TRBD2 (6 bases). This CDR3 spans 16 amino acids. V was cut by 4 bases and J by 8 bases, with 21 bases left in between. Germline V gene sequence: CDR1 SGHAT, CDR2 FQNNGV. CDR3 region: CASSSPRWGLHDEQFF. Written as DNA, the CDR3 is TGTGCCAGCAGCTCTCCCCGTTGGGGACTCCACGATGAGCAGTTCTTC.

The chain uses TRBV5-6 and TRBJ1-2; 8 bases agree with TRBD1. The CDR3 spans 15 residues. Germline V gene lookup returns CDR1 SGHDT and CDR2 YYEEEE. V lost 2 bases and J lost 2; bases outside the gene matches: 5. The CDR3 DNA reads TGTGCCAGCAGCTTCTGGACAGGGATAAACTATGGCTACACCTTC. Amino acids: CASSFWTGINYGYTF.

CDR3 bases: TGTGCCAGCAGTTACCGCCTGATGGGGGCAGATACGCAGTATTTT. It translates to CASSYRLMGADTQYF. This rearrangement joins TRBV6-5 to TRBJ2-3; the D call may be TRBD1 or TRBD2 (5 bases each). Deletions cut 2 bases from V and 4 bases from J, with 13 bases between. CDR1 MNHEY and CDR2 SVGAGI come from the germline V gene. The CDR3 has 15 residues.

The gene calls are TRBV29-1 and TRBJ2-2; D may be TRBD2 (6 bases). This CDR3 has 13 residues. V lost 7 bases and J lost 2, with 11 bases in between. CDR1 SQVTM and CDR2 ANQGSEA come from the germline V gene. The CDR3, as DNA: TGCAGCGCATCCGGGAGTAACACCGGGGAGCTGTTTTTT. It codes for CSASGSNTGELFF.

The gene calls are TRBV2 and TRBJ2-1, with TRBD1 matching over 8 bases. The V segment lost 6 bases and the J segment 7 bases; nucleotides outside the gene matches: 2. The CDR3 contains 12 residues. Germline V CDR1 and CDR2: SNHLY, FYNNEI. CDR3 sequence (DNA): TGTGCCAGCAGGGACAGGGTAAATGAGCAGTTCTTC. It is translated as CASRDRVNEQFF.

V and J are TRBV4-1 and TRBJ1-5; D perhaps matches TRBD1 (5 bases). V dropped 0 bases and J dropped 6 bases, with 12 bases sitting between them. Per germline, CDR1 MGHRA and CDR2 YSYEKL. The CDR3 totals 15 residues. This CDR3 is CASSQDPVGRQPQHF. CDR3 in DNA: TGCGCCAGCAGCCAAGATCCCGTGGGGCGTCAGCCCCAGCATTTT.

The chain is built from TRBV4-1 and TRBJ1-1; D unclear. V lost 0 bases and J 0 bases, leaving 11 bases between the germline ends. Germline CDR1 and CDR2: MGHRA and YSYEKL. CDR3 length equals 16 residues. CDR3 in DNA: TGCGCCAGCAGCCAAGATACGGGCCACTTGAACACTGAAGCTTTCTTT. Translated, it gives CASSQDTGHLNTEAFF.

The CDR3, as DNA: TGCAGTGCTAGCCCTACGGGATGGGTTACGAGCTCCTACGAGCAGTACTTC. Its protein product is CSASPTGWVTSSYEQYF. V gene TRBV20-1 combines with J gene TRBJ2-7, with D perhaps TRBD2 (5 bases). The CDR3 sequence is 17 residues long. The germline CDR1 and CDR2 sequences are DFQATT and SNEGSKA (reference sequence). V lost 3 bases, J lost 0 bases, and 21 bases lay in between.

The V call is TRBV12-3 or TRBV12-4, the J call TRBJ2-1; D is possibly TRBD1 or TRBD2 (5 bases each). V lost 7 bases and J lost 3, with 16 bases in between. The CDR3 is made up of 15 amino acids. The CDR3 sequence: CASTAPGSHYNEQFF. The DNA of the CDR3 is TGTGCCAGCACCGCTCCAGGGAGTCACTACAATGAGCAGTTCTTC.

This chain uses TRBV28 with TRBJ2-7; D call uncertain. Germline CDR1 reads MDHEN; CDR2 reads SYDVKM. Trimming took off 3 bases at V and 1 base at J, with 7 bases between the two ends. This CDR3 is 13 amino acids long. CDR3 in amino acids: CASSFARSYEQYF. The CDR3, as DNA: TGTGCCAGCAGTTTCGCCAGATCCTACGAGCAGTACTTC.

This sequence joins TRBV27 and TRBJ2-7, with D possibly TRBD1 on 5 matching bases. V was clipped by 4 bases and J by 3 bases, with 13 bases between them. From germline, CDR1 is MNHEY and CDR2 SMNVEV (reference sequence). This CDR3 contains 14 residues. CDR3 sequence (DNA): TGTGCCAGCAGTTCCTCGGACGGACACTACGAGCAGTACTTC. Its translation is CASSSSDGHYEQYF.

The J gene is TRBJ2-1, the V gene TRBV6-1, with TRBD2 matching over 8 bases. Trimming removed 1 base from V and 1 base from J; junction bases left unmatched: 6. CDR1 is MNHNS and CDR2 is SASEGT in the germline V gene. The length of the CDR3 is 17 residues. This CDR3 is CASSEELTSVSYNEQFF. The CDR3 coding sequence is TGTGCCAGCAGTGAAGAGCTGACTAGCGTGTCCTACAATGAGCAGTTCTTC.

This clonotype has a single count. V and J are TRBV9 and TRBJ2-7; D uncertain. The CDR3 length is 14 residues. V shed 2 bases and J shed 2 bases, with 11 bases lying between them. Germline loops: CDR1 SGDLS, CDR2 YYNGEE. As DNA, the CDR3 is TGTGCCAGCAGCGTTGAAGCCAACGCCTACGAGCAGTACTTC. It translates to CASSVEANAYEQYF.

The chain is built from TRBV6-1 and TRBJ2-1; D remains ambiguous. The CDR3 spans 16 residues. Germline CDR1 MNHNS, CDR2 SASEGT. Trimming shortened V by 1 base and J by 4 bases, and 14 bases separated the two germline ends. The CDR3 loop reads CASSEGSLTAYNEQFF. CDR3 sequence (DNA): TGTGCCAGCAGTGAAGGCAGTCTAACCGCGTACAATGAGCAGTTCTTC.

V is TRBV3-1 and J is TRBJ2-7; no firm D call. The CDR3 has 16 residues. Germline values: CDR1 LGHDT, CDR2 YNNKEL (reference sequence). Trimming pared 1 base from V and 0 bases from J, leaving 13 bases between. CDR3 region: CASSQGFGFLSYEQYF. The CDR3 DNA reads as TGTGCCAGCAGCCAAGGATTCGGCTTCCTCTCCTACGAGCAGTACTTC.

The CDR3, as DNA: TGTGCCAGCAGACGGGCAGGGAGCAACACTGAAGCTTTCTTT. Translating it yields CASRRAGSNTEAFF. The V call is TRBV27, the J call TRBJ1-1; tentative D call: TRBD1 (5 bases). The CDR3 is 14 residues long. The germline V and J ends were trimmed by 6 bases and 2 bases, with 13 bases remaining between them. Germline values: CDR1 MNHEY, CDR2 SMNVEV (reference sequence).

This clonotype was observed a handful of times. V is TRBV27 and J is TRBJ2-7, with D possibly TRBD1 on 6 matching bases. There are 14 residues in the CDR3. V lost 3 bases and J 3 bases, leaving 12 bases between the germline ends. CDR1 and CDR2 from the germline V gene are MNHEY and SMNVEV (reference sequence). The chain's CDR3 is CASSFRDRSYEQYV. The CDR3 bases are TGTGCCAGCAGTTTCCGAGACAGGAGCTACGAGCAGTACGTC.

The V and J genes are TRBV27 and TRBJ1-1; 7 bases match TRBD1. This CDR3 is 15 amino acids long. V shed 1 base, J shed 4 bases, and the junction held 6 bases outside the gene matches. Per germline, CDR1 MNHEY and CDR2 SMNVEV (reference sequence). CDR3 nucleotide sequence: TGTGCCAGCAGTTTATTTGAGGGGGCCAGCACTGAAGCTTTCTTT. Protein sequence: CASSLFEGASTEAFF.

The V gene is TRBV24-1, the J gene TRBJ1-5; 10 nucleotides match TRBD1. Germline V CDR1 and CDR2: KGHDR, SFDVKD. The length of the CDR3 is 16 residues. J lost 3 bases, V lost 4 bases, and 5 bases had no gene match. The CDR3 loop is CATSDRGQGINQPQHF. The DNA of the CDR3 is TGTGCCACCAGTGACCGGGGACAGGGGATCAATCAGCCCCAGCATTTT.

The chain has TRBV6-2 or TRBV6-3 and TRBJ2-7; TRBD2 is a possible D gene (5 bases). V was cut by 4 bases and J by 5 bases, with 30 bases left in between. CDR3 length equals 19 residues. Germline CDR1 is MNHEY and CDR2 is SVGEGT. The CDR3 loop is CASSSLASWRNPPKDEQYF. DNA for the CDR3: TGTGCCAGCAGTTCCCTGGCGTCGTGGAGGAATCCCCCGAAGGACGAGCAGTACTTC.

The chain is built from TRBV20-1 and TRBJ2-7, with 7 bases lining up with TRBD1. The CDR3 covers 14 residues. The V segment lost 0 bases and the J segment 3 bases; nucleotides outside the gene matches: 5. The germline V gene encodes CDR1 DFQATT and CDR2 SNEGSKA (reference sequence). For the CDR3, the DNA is TGCAGTGCTAGAGAACGGGACAGCTACTACGAGCAGTACTTC. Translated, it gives CSARERDSYYEQYF.

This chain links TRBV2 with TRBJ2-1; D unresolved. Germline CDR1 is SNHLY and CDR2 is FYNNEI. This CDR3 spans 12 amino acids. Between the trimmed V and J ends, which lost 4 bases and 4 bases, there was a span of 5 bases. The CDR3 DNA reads TGTGCCAGCAGTGGACCATACAATGAGCAGTTCTTC. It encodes CASSGPYNEQFF.

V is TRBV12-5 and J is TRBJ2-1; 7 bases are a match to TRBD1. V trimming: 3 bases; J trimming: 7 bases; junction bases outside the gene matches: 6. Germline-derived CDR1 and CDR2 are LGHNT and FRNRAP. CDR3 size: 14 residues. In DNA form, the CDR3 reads TGTGCTAGTGGTTTTGGCAGGGGGATGAATGAGCAGTTCTTC. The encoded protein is CASGFGRGMNEQFF.

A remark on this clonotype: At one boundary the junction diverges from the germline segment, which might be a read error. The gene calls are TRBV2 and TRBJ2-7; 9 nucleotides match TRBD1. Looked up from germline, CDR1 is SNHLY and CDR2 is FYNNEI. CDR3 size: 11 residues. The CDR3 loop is CASSEGTGHNF. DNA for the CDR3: TGTGCCAGCAGTGAGGGGACAGGGCACAACTTC.

CDR3 sequence: CASSQVQINEQFF. The CDR3, as DNA: TGCGCCAGCAGCCAAGTACAAATCAATGAGCAGTTCTTC. The chain recombines TRBV4-1 with TRBJ2-1; D not resolved. Trimming cost V 1 base and J 6 bases, with 7 bases left between them. Per the germline V gene, CDR1 is MGHRA and CDR2 is YSYEKL. The CDR3 loop spans 13 amino acids.